Presented here are 18 T cell receptor beta chains from one specimen sequenced in a study of blood T cells in healthy people across ages (dated by TCRdb to 2015 to 2017). The library was made by 5' RACE. TCRdb records Illumina HiSeq 2500 as the sequencer. The second PCR ran for about 6 to 11 cycles and used a J-beta primer mix along with a sample-barcoded 5' primer. TCRdb ran its own pipeline on the public reads, namely fastp trimming at Q25 and MiXCR clone calling, and kept in-frame beta chains. Rows are combined by CDR3 protein, so each entry shows the most common genes and DNA. The sample table holds 850,000 to 1,000,000 distinct CDR3 sequences, of which roughly half were seen once. 20% to 25% of the sample comes from the top ten. Material: blood. Receptor source: a woman aged 55-70 years in good health.

This chain links TRBV5-8 with TRBJ2-6; D remains ambiguous. CDR1 is SGHTS, CDR2 YDEGEE, per germline. The CDR3 has 16 amino acids. Trimming took off 0 bases at V and 0 bases at J, with 7 bases between the two ends. Written as DNA, the CDR3 is TGTGCCAGCAGCTTGGGGGTCATCTCTGGGGCCAACGTCCTGACTTTC. It yields the protein CASSLGVISGANVLTF.

This clonotype has a handful of counts. This chain uses TRBV2 with TRBJ1-1, with a possible D match to TRBD1 (6 bases). The CDR3 consists of 13 residues. Trimming took off 6 bases at V and 10 bases at J, with 18 bases between the two ends. CDR1 is SNHLY and CDR2 is FYNNEI in the germline V gene. Here the CDR3 reads CASSDRSTWGAFF. The CDR3 DNA sequence: TGTGCCAGCAGCGACAGGTCCACCTGGGGAGCTTTCTTT.

The rearrangement uses TRBV3-1 and TRBJ2-1, with D hard to call. The CDR3 is 18 amino acids. V lost 0 bases, J lost 8 bases, and 23 bases lay in between. Per the germline V gene, CDR1 is LGHDT and CDR2 is YNNKEL (reference sequence). The CDR3 reads CASSQEQLGLSSEDEQFF. The CDR3, as DNA: TGTGCCAGCAGCCAAGAGCAGTTGGGATTGTCCTCAGAGGATGAGCAGTTCTTC.

The V gene is TRBV3-1, the J gene TRBJ2-2; 7 bases line up with TRBD1. Germline CDR1 is LGHDT and CDR2 is YNNKEL (reference sequence). The length of the CDR3 is 15 residues. V was clipped by 5 bases and J by 2 bases; unmatched bases: 5. The CDR3 region is CASSYRGFNTGELFF. The CDR3, as DNA: TGTGCCAGCAGCTACAGGGGATTCAACACCGGGGAGCTGTTTTTT.

The rearrangement joins TRBV6-2 or TRBV6-3 to TRBJ2-1; D is ambiguous. Trimming shortened V by 6 bases and J by 8 bases, and 20 bases separated the two germline ends. This CDR3 has 15 amino acids. Germline V CDR1 and CDR2: MNHEY, SVGEGT. The CDR3 protein is CASRRPISNADEQFF. As DNA, the CDR3 is TGTGCCAGCAGGCGTCCTATTAGTAACGCCGATGAGCAGTTCTTC.

Comment on this clonotype: This clone may be a read error of a much larger clone one base away. DNA for the CDR3: TGCGCCAGCAGTTCCCCAATAGCCTCCCTAGCGGGAGTGCGATATGCGCAGTATTTT. Protein product: CASSSPIASLAGVRYAQYF. The chain uses TRBV10-2 and TRBJ2-3, with 10 bases aligning to TRBD2. With V trimmed by 5 bases and J by 10 bases, 24 bases remained unmatched. This CDR3 has 19 residues. Germline V gene data show CDR1 as WSHSY and CDR2 as SAAADI.

DNA for the CDR3: TGTGCCAGCAGCCGGGACCCCATGACTGGCAATGAGCAGTTCTTC. Amino acid sequence: CASSRDPMTGNEQFF. The rearrangement uses TRBV3-1 and TRBJ2-1; tentatively, D is TRBD1 or TRBD2 (5 bases each). V lost 4 bases and J lost 6, with 16 bases in between. Germline lookup yields CDR1 LGHDT and CDR2 YNNKEL (reference sequence). The CDR3 loop spans 15 amino acids.

Worth noting for this clonotype: Relative to the germline gene, one junction end is altered; a read error may explain this. The CDR3 bases are TGTGTCATCAGTGACCCCTGGGCAGGATCCTATGGCTACACCTTC. The encoded protein is CVISDPWAGSYGYTF. The chain is built from TRBV10-3 and TRBJ1-2; no reliable D call. The germline gives CDR1 ENHRY, CDR2 SYGVKD. CDR3 length: 15 residues.

The chain links TRBV29-1 to TRBJ2-3, with D perhaps TRBD2 (5 bases). Trimming removed 1 base at V and 3 bases at J, with 14 bases between. CDR1 SQVTM and CDR2 ANQGSEA come from the germline V gene. This CDR3 has 15 residues. CDR3 DNA: TGCAGCGTTGAAGGGTTAACCGGAGGTACAGATACGCAGTATTTT. Translation gives CSVEGLTGGTDTQYF.

The J gene is TRBJ1-2, the V gene TRBV28, with 10 bases identical to TRBD1. V shed 1 base and J 7 bases; nucleotides not matched to a gene: 12. The germline V gene encodes CDR1 MDHEN and CDR2 SYDVKM. The CDR3 is 17 residues long. CDR3 bases: TGTGCCAGCAGTTTATACGGGGAGGGACAGGGGTATCGTGGCTACACCTTC. It codes for CASSLYGEGQGYRGYTF.

Only a few counts were recorded for this clonotype. The chain links TRBV11-3 to TRBJ2-5; D remains ambiguous. CDR1 and CDR2 (germline): SGHNT, YENEEA. Deletions cut 5 bases from V and 2 bases from J, with 12 bases between. The CDR3 runs to 14 residues. CDR3 nucleotides: TGTGCCAGCAGCGATGCCGTAGCTCAAGAGACCCAGTACTTC. This gives the protein CASSDAVAQETQYF.

The chain recombines TRBV20-1 with TRBJ2-1; the match to TRBD2 covers 9 bases. CDR1 is DFQATT, CDR2 SNEGSKA, per germline (reference sequence). This CDR3 contains 16 residues. V was clipped by 5 bases and J by 0 bases; unmatched bases: 8. The CDR3 spells CSAGATSGSSYNEQFF. In nucleotides, the CDR3 is TGCAGTGCTGGAGCGACTAGCGGATCCTCCTACAATGAGCAGTTCTTC.

V is TRBV7-2 and J is TRBJ2-5; 7 bases agree with TRBD2. CDR1 is SGHTA and CDR2 is FQGNSA in the germline V gene. V trimming: 6 bases; J trimming: 6 bases; junction bases outside the gene matches: 7. The length of the CDR3 is 13 residues. CDR3 DNA sequence: TGTGCCAGCAGGCACCAACTAGCGCAGACCCAGTACTTC. Its protein is CASRHQLAQTQYF.

The J gene is TRBJ2-1, the V gene TRBV30; D ambiguous. Trimming left V 0 bases short and J 3 bases short, with 6 bases between. CDR1 and CDR2 from the germline V gene are GTSNPN and SVGIG (reference sequence). The CDR3 runs 13 residues. CDR3: CAWSVMNYNEQFF. The CDR3 DNA sequence: TGTGCCTGGAGTGTAATGAACTACAATGAGCAGTTCTTC.

This chain links TRBV10-2 with TRBJ2-7; D possibly matches TRBD1 or TRBD2 (5 bases each). V was clipped by 2 bases and J by 2 bases, with 19 bases between them. Germline loops: CDR1 WSHSY, CDR2 SAAADI. There are 17 residues in the CDR3. CDR3 sequence reads: CASSEPRGGRVTYEQYF. CDR3 nucleotides: TGCGCCAGCAGTGAGCCGAGGGGCGGCAGGGTTACCTACGAGCAGTACTTC.

This clonotype has a handful of counts. The V gene is TRBV12-3 or TRBV12-4, the J gene TRBJ1-4; the D is unclear. This CDR3 spans 13 amino acids. The germline V and J ends were trimmed by 3 bases and 5 bases, with 7 bases remaining between them. CDR3 region: CASSLRANEKLFF. As DNA, the CDR3 is TGTGCCAGCAGTTTGCGTGCAAATGAAAAACTGTTTTTT.

J is TRBJ1-1 and V is TRBV12-3 or TRBV12-4; 7 nucleotides line up with TRBD1. The ends lost 4 bases at V and 5 bases at J; junction bases unmatched: 10. This CDR3 is 15 amino acids long. CDR3: CASSSPDRARTEAFF. CDR3 bases: TGTGCCAGCAGTTCTCCTGACAGGGCAAGGACTGAAGCTTTCTTT.

This clonotype appeared a few times. This chain links TRBV5-1 with TRBJ2-3; TRBD2 matches at 10 bases. Losses at the gene ends were 5 bases for V and 5 bases for J; bases not matched to a gene: 8. The CDR3 length is 15 residues. CDR1 and CDR2 (germline): SGHRS, YFSETQ. The CDR3 coding sequence is TGCGCCAGCAGACCCGGGACTAGCGTAATAGATACGCAGTATTTT. It encodes CASRPGTSVIDTQYF.